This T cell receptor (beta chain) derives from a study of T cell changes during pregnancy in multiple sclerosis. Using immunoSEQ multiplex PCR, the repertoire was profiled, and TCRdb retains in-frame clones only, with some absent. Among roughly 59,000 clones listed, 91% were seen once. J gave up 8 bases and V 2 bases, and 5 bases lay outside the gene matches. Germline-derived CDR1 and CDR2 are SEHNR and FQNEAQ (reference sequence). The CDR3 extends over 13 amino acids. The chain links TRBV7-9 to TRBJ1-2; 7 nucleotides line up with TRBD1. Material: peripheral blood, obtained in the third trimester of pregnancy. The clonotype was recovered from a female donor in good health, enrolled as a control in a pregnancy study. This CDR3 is CASSLTTGIGYTF. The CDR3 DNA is TGTGCCAGCAGCTTAACGACAGGGATCGGCTACACCTTC.